This T cell receptor beta chain was found in a study of Ad26.COV2.S vaccination and SARS-CoV-2 variants. About the research overall: Of the COV1001 trial arms, the Ad26.COV2.S arm included the donor.

V lost 6 bases to trimming and J lost 4 bases, with 20 bases between them. Per the germline V gene, CDR1 is MDHEN and CDR2 is SYDVKM. CDR3 length equals 16 residues. Assay: immunoSEQ multiplex PCR; the TCRdb copy retains only in-frame clones and omits some. Of a few hundred thousand clones in the sample, around 90% were seen once. Indicated treatment: some 20 received Ad26.COV2.S at low or high dose, single or two shots; a few received placebo; per-sample allocation not given. Day 63 following the first vaccine or placebo injection was when the samples were taken. The receptor was isolated from a person between 18 and 65 years old who received the Ad26.COV2.S COVID-19 vaccine or a placebo. The chain uses TRBV28 and TRBJ2-3, with D possibly matching TRBD2 (6 bases). Sequencing was performed on peripheral blood, taken in a trial of Ad26.COV2.S vaccine versus placebo. The CDR3 region is CASSPPIRLEADTQYF. CDR3 DNA: TGTGCCAGCAGCCCGCCCATCCGACTAGAGGCAGATACGCAGTATTTT.